The rows below give T cell receptor beta chains drawn from one sample of a study of T cells in Graves' hyperthyroidism and ophthalmopathy. One entry per CDR3 protein, called by TCRdb with MiXCR from the multiplex PCR reads. The profile shows approximately 560,000 distinct CDR3 sequences, 15% to 19% of them singletons. Sequenced material: blood. These receptors originate from a woman aged 25-40 years with Graves' hyperthyroidism. CDR3s include the opening cysteine and the closing phenylalanine or tryptophan. A D gene is named only where the DNA matches it firmly. Clone size is given for some rows only: seen once, a few or many times, or a class if the clone is expanded.

clone_size j_call d_call v_call cdr3_aa cdr3_nt
many TRBJ1-2 - TRBV12-3/TRBV12-4 CASSATRTAVNYGYTF TGTGCCAGCAGTGCCACCCGGACAGCAGTTAACTATGGCTACACCTTC
many TRBJ2-7 TRBD2 TRBV10-3 CAISEGLAYSYEQYF TGTGCCATCAGTGAAGGACTAGCGTACTCCTACGAGCAGTACTTC
many TRBJ2-1 - TRBV7-9 CASSLSSGVEQFF TGTGCCAGCAGCTTAAGTTCCGGAGTTGAGCAGTTCTTC
- TRBJ1-5 - TRBV28 CASVLGGPGRGNQPQHF TGTGCCAGCGTATTGGGGGGGCCGGGACGGGGCAATCAGCCCCAGCATTTT
- TRBJ1-3 - TRBV20-1 CSARAPANSGNTIYF TGCAGTGCTAGAGCTCCAGCAAACTCTGGAAACACCATATATTTT
few TRBJ2-4 - TRBV2 CATMGGENIQYF TGTGCCACCATGGGAGGAGAAAACATTCAGTACTTC
- TRBJ2-5 - TRBV7-8 CASSLNPRPPETQYF TGTGCCAGCAGTTTAAACCCTAGACCGCCAGAGACCCAGTACTTC
few TRBJ2-7 TRBD1 TRBV6-5 CASSYEDRGLYEQYF TGTGCCAGCAGTTACGAAGACAGGGGGCTATACGAGCAGTACTTC
few TRBJ2-1 TRBD2 TRBV6-2/TRBV6-3 CASSYRRTSHEQFF TGTGCCAGCAGTTACAGGAGGACTAGTCATGAGCAGTTCTTC
few TRBJ1-1 TRBD1 TRBV19 CASSLGQVRAGTEAFF TGTGCCAGTAGCCTAGGACAGGTCCGCGCGGGCACTGAAGCTTTCTTT
once TRBJ2-5 - TRBV12-3/TRBV12-4 CASSFFLMGRQAGQETQYF TGTGCCAGCAGTTTTTTTTTGATGGGCCGACAGGCCGGCCAAGAGACCCAGTACTTC
few TRBJ1-2 - TRBV7-6 CASSLGRGMDGYTF TGTGCCAGCAGCTTAGGTAGAGGGATGGATGGCTACACCTTC
many TRBJ1-1 - TRBV12-3/TRBV12-4 CASSWQGLGAEAFF TGTGCCAGCAGTTGGCAGGGCCTAGGGGCTGAAGCTTTCTTT
- TRBJ2-1 - TRBV9 CASSVGRASGVFF TGTGCCAGCAGCGTTGGCAGGGCCTCAGGGGTGTTCTTC
- TRBJ2-1 - TRBV24-1 CATSVRDEQFF TGTGCCACCAGTGTGCGGGATGAGCAGTTCTTC
- TRBJ1-3 TRBD1 TRBV6-6 CASSYLTGAAGNTIYF TGTGCCAGCAGTTACTTGACAGGGGCGGCTGGAAACACCATATATTTT
- TRBJ1-5 - TRBV5-1 CASSFVTAGRNQPQHF TGCGCCAGCAGCTTTGTAACGGCAGGGCGCAATCAGCCCCAGCATTTT
many TRBJ2-1 - TRBV11-1 CASSSNPGEQFF TGTGCCAGCAGCTCCAACCCGGGTGAGCAGTTCTTC
many TRBJ2-1 - TRBV30 CAFRAYNEQFF TGTGCCTTCCGCGCCTACAATGAGCAGTTCTTC
few TRBJ2-1 TRBD2 TRBV30 CAWIPKALAGAEQFF TGTGCCTGGATCCCCAAGGCCCTAGCGGGAGCCGAGCAGTTCTTC
many TRBJ2-1 - TRBV30 CAWSFGRGSYNEQFF TGTGCCTGGAGTTTTGGGAGGGGGTCCTACAATGAGCAGTTCTTC
- TRBJ2-2 - TRBV11-2 CASSLKYAISIHGELFF TGTGCCAGCAGCTTAAAATACGCCATTAGCATACACGGGGAGCTGTTTTTT